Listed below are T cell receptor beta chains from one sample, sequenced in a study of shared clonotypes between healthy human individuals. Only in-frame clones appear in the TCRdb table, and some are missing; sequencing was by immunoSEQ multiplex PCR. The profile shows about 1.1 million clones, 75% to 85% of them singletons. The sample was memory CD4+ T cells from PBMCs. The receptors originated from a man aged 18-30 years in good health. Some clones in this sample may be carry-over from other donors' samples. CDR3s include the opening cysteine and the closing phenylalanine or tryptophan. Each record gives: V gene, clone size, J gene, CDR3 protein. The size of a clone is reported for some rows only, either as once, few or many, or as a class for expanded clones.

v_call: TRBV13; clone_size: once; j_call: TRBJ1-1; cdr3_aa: CASSQPGGAEAFF
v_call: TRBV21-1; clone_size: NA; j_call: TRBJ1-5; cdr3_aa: CASSNRTGYGNQPQHF
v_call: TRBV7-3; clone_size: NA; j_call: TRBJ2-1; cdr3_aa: CASSPVGLAGGLGDEQFF
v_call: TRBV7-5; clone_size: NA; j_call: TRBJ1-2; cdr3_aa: CARSLDLRRTHYLRGYTF
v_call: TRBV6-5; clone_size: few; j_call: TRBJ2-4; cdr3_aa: CASNPTGTNIQYF
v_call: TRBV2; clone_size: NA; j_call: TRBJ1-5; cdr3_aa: CASRGLKGPLNQPQHF
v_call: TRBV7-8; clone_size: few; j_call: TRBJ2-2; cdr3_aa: CASSLVGGTYTGELFF
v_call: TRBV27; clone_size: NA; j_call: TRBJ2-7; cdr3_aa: CASASRTASSYEQYF
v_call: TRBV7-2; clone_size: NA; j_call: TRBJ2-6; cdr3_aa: CASSRVSSSGANVLTF
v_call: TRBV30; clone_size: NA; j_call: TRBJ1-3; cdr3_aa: CAWSVQGISGNTIYF
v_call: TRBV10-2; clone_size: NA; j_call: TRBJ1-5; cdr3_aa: CAFKTVSSNQPQHF
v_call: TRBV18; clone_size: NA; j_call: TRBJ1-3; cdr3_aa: CASSPTVNTIYF
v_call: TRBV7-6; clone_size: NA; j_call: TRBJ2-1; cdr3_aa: CASSLMRARNEQFF
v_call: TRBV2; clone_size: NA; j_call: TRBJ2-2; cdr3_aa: CASTGTSGRTGELFF
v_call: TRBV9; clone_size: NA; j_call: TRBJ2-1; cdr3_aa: CASSARGSSYNEQFF
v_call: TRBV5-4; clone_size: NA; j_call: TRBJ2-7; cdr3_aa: CASSLEPTYEQYF
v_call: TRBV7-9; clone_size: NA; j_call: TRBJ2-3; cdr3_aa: CASSLGLASTDTQYF
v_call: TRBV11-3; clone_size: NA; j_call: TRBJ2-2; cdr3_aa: CASSFGTSFTGELFF
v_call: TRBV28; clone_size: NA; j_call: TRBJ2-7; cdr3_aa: CASFPGGTGDSSSYEQYF
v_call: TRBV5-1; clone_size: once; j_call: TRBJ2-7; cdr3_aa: CASSNRLEQYF
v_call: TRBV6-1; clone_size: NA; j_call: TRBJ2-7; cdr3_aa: CASSARTVLEQYF
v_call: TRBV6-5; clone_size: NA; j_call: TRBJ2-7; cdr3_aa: CASSYRDRGAYEQYF
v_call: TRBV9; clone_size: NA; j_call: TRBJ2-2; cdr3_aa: CASSVGAGVSTGELFF
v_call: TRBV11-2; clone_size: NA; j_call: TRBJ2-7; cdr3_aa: CASSLTGSMEQYF
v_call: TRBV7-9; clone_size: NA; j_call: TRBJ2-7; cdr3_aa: CASSPPGKEQYF
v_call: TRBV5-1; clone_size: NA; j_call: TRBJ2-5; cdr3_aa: CASSLSGQSWETQYF
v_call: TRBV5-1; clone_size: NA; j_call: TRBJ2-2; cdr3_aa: CASRAGTDTGELFF
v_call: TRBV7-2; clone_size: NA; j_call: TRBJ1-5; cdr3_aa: CASSSGRHQPQHF
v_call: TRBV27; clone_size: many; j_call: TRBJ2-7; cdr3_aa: CASSRSGPPYEQYF
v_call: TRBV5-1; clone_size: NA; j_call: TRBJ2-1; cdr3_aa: CASSLLAGGPQGNEQFF
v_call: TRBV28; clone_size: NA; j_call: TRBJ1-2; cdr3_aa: CASGLLDGYTF
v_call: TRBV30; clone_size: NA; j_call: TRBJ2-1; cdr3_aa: CAWTSFLTSGGYNEQFF
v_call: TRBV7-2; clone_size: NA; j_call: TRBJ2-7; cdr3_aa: CASSSYLTSGAYEQYF
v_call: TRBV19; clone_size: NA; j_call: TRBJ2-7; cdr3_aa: CASSMPGRYEQYF
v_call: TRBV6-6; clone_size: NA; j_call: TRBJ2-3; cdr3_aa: CASSSGTGGYF
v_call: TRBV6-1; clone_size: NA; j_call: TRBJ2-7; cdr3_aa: CASSERRGHSYEQYF
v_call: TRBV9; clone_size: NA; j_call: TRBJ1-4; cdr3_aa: CASSPGTGEVEKLFF
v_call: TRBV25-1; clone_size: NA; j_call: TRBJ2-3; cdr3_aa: CASSALAGSTDTQYF
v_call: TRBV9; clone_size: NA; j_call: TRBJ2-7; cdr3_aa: CASSRETSGRGEQYF
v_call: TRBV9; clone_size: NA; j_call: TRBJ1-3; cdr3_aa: CASSVDDSGNTIYF
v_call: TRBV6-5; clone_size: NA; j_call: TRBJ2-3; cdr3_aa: CASRANTDTQYF
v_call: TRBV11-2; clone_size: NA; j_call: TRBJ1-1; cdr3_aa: CASSLGDRGRGEAFF
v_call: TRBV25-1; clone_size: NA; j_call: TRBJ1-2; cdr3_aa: CASNTGFGGYTF
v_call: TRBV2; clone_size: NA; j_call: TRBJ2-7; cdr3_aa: CASSLEQGEQYF
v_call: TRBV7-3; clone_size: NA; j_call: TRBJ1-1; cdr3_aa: CASSPTRGTEAFF
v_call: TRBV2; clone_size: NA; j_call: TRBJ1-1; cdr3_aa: CASSGPGSAFF
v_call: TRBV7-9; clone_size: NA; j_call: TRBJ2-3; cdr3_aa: CASSPPGLAGQKDTQYF
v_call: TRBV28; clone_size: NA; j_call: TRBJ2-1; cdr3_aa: CASSLPAGNYNEQFF
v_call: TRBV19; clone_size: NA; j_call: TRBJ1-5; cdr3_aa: CASTTGEVKPQHF
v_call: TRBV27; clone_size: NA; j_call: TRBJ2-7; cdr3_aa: CASSLAGGDVYEQYF
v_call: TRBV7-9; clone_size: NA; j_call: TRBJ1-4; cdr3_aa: CASSLEQAGTSLVEKLFF
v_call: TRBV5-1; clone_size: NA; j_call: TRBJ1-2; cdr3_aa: CASSSVPLGRIPNYGYTF
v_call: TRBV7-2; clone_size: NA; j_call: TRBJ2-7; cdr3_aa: CASSPQTSGPPYEQYF
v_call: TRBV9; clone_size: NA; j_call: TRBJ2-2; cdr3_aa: CASSVEGLPTGELFF
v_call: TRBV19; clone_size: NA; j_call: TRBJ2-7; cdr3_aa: CASSSPTSGRGYEQYF
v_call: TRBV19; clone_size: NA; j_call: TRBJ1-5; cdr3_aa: CASNGGPENPPSNQPQHF
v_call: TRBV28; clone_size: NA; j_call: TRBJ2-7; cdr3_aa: CASRDLRVGEQYF
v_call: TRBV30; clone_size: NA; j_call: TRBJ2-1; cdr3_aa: CAWTYNEQFF
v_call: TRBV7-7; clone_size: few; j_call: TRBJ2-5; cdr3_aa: CASSPLAGPEETQYF